Included here is one T cell receptor beta chain sequence, with context. Its antigen is still unknown. No much larger clone is present one base from it, and per-base qualities are unavailable. Libraries of naive CD8 T cells were built from around 20,000 to 990,000 sorted cells, with 10%, 30% or 50% of the purified RNA used. On a BD FACSAria II, naive CD8 T cells were FACS-sorted as CD8+CD4-CCR7+CD45RA+ and collected into RLT Plus buffer. To test detection sensitivity, Jurkat RNA equal to approximately 10 TCR copies was added to samples of roughly 18,000-1,100,000 naive CD8 T cells. CD8 T cells were enriched with RosetteSep CD8+ T Cell Enrichment Cocktail and Ficoll-Paque, followed by ACK red cell lysis. The sample comes from a study of molecular identifiers for immune sequencing clone quantification listed by TCRdb under 2018. At the level of the whole study: For a replicate experiment, RNA from about 20,000 or 100,000 naive CD8 T cells was divided into five aliquots, of which four were sequenced. CD8 T cells were used in a methods study to benchmark molecular-identifier clustering-based TCR repertoire sequencing (MIDCIRS) and TCR RNA copy counting.

Paper-wide results and their limitations: Approximately 2.7 recovered TCR RNA copies per cell were obtained by modeling, versus about ten by digital PCR, implying a capture efficiency of 25% to 30%. Highly expanded clone sizes could be underestimated because identical TCR molecules may share a barcode. Even against a background of some 1 million naive CD8 T cells, spiked-in Jurkat TCR RNA amounting to a single cell's worth was reported to be detectable. In CMV-specific effector cells, clones with more than 20 RNA copies accounted for over 99% of molecules, whereas in naive cells such clones accounted for under 1%. Naive libraries contained spiked-in Jurkat TCR RNA (approximately nine copies' worth), which is not part of the donor repertoire. When barcode sub-clustering was not used, chimeric consensus sequences inflated TCR diversity, with chimeras reaching as high as 47%.

Library preparation employed PCR. Sequencer: Illumina HiSeq 4000. Preparation of bulk TCR libraries followed a previously described approach, with the TCR primers listed in Table S5. Total RNA was purified with the Qiagen AllPrep DNA/RNA kit. Reads from multiple sequencing runs of the same library were pooled before analysis. The authors processed their data as follows. Reads were retained only if the reads had an exact TCR constant sequence, and the retained reads were trimmed to 150 nt and grouped according to their 12-nt molecular barcodes. Reads within each barcode group were sub-clustered using a 15% Levenshtein threshold, and quality-weighted consensus sequences were constructed for each RNA molecule. Non-functional sequences were filtered out, along with any lower-count sequence sitting one edit away from another sequence. Based on fitting two negative binomial distributions, any barcode sub-cluster with under 20% of the maximum read count was discarded. TCRdb reprocessed the public reads (quality trimming at Q25 with fastp, clone calling with MiXCR) and kept in-frame beta chains. CDR3 protein duplicates are merged, each entry listing the most common genes and DNA. Clone size and V and J calls follow TCRdb, not the original study. The sample table lists about 65,000 distinct CDR3 sequences, under 20% of them with a count of one. Under 1.5% of the sample rests with the top ten.

This clonotype was obtained from a human donor in good health. Some libraries in this study had Jurkat cell RNA spiked in. Sequencing was done on a sample of naive CD8+ T cells from blood, with Jurkat cell RNA spiked in. What the cell subset or site label conveys for this sample: FACS-sorted CD8+CD4-CCR7+CD45RA+ naive T cells.

Read as DNA, the sequence is TGTGCCAGCAGTTACGGCGAAGGGACGAATGAGCAGTTCTTC. Its protein reads: CASSYGEGTNEQFF. The chain is assembled from TRBV6-5 and TRBJ2-1; the D assignment is uncertain and may be TRBD1 or TRBD2, with 5 bases supporting each. The germline V gene yields MNHEY for CDR1 and SVGAGI for CDR2. The V and J ends are trimmed by 2 bases and 7 bases, leaving 12 bases between them. From the cysteine through the phenylalanine, the CDR3 covers 14 amino acids. CDR3 DNA only is kept here, 42 bases in frame from base 1.